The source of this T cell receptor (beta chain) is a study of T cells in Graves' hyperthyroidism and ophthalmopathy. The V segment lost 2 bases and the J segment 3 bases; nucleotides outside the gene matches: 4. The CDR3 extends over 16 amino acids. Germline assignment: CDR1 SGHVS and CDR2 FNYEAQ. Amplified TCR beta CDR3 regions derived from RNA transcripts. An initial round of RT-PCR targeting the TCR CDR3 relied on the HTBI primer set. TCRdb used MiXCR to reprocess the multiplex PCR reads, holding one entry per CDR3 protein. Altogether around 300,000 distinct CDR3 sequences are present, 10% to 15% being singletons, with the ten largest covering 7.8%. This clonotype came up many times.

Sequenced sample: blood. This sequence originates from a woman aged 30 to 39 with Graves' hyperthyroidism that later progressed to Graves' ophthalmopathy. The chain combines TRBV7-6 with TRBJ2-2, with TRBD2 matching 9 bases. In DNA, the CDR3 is TGTGCCAGCAGCTTAAGGCCTAGCGGGGACACCGGGGAGCTGTTTTTT. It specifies CASSLRPSGDTGELFF.